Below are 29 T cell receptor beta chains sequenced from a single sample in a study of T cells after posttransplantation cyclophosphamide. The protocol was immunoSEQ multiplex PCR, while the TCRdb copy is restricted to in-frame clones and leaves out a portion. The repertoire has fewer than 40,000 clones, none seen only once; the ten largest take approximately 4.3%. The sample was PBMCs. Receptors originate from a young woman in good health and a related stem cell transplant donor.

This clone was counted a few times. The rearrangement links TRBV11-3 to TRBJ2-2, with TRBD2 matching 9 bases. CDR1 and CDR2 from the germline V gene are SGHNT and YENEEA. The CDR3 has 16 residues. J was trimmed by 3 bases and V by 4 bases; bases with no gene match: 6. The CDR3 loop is CASSSSGGQHTGELFF. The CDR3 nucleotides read TGTGCCAGCAGCTCGAGCGGGGGGCAACACACCGGGGAGCTGTTTTTT.

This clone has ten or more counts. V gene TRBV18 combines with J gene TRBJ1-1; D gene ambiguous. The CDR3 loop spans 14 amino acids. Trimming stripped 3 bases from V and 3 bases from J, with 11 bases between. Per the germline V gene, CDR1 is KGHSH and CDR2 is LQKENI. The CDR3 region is CASSPGQSDTEAFF. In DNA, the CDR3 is TGTGCCAGCTCACCGGGCCAGTCAGACACTGAAGCTTTCTTT.

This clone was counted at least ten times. CDR3: CASSEGARYTEAFF. Here the CDR3 DNA reads TGTGCCAGCAGTGAGGGGGCCCGGTACACTGAAGCTTTCTTT. The chain uses TRBV6-1 and TRBJ1-1; D is possibly TRBD1 (6 bases). Germline assignment: CDR1 MNHNS and CDR2 SASEGT. Deletions cut 3 bases from V and 3 bases from J, with 11 bases between. This CDR3 comprises 14 residues.

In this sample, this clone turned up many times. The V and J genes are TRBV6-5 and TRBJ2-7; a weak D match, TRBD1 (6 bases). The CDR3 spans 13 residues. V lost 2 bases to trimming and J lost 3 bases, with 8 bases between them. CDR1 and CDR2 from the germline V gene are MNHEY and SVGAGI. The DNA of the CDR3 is TGTGCCAGCAGTTACCGGACAGACTACGAGCAGTACTTC. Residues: CASSYRTDYEQYF.

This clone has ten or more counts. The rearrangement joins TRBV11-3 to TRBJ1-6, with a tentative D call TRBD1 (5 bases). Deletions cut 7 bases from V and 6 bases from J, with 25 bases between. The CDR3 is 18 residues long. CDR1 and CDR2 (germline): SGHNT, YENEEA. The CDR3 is CASNQLSYQRGFNSPLHF. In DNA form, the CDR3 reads TGTGCCAGCAATCAGCTTAGTTACCAGAGGGGTTTTAATTCACCCCTCCACTTT.

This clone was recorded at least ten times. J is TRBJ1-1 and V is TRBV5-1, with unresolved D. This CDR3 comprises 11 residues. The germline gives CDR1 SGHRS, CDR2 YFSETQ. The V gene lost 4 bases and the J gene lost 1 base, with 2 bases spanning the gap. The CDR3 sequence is CASSQNTEAFF. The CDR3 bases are TGCGCCAGCAGCCAGAACACTGAAGCTTTCTTT.

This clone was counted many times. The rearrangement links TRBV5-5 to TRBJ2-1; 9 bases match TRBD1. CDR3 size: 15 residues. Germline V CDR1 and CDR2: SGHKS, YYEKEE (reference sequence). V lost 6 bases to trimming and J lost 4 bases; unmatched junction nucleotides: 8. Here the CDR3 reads CASNRRDREYNEQFF. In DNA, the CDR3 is TGTGCCAGCAACCGACGGGACAGGGAATACAATGAGCAGTTCTTC.

Here the CDR3 DNA reads TGTGCCAGCAGGGACTACCTCTCTGGGGCCAACGTCCTGACTTTC. This translates into CASRDYLSGANVLTF. This chain connects TRBV6-6 to TRBJ2-6, with a possible D match to TRBD2 (6 bases). V was clipped by 6 bases and J by 0 bases, with 9 bases between them. CDR3 length equals 15 residues. CDR1 and CDR2 (germline): MNHNY, SVGAGI (reference sequence).

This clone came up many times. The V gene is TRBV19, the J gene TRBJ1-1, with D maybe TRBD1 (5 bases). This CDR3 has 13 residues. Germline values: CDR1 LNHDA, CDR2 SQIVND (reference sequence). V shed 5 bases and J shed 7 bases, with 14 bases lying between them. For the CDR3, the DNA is TGTGCCAGTAGTGTCGACAGAGAGGATGAAGCTTTCTTT. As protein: CASSVDREDEAFF.

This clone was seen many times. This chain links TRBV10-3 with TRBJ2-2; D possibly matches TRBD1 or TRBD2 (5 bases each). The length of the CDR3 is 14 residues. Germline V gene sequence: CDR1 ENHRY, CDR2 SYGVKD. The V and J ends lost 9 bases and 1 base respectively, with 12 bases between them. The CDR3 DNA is TGTGCCATGTCCAGGGAGTTGAACACCGGGGAGCTGTTTTTT. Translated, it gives CAMSRELNTGELFF.

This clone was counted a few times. CDR3 in DNA: TGTGCCAGCAGTGAATATGGCAGGGGGGATTTTGGTGACACTGAAGCTTTCTTT. It specifies CASSEYGRGDFGDTEAFF. The rearrangement joins TRBV25-1 to TRBJ1-1; 7 bases are a match to TRBD1. CDR1 and CDR2 from the germline V gene are MGHDK and SYGVNS. This CDR3 region has 18 residues. The J segment lost 3 bases and the V segment lost 0 bases, leaving 13 bases of the junction unmatched.

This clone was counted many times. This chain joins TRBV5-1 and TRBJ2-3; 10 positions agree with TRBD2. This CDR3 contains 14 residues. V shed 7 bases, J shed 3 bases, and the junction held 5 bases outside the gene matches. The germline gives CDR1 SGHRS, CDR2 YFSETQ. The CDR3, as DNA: TGCGCCAGCGGATGGACTAGCGGAACAGATACGCAGTATTTT. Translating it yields CASGWTSGTDTQYF.

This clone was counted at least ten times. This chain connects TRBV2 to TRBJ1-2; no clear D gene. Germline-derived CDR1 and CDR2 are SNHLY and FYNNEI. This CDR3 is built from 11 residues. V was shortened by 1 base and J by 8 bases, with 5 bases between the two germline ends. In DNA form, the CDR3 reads TGTGCCAGCAGTGAAGGTGCGGGCTACACCTTC. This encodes CASSEGAGYTF.

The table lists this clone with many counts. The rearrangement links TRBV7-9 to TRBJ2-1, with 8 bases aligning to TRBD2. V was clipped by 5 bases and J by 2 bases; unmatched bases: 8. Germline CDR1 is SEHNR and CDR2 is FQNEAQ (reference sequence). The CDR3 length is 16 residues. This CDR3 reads CASSRTAGVPYNEQFF. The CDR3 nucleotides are TGTGCCAGCAGCCGAACAGCGGGGGTCCCCTACAATGAGCAGTTCTTC.

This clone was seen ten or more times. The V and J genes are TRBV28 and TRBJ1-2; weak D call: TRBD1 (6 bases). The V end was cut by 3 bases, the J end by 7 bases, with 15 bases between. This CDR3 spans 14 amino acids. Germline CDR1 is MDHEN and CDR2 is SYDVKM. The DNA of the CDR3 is TGTGCCAGCAGTTTGCGGGGGAGGGGGGGTGGCTACACCTTC. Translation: CASSLRGRGGGYTF.

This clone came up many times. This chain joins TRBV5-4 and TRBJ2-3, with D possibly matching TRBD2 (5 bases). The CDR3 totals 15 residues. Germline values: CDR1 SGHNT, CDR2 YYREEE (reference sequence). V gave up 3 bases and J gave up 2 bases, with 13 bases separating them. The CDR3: CASSSQTGSTDTQYF. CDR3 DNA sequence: TGTGCCAGCAGCTCCCAGACGGGGTCCACAGATACGCAGTATTTT.

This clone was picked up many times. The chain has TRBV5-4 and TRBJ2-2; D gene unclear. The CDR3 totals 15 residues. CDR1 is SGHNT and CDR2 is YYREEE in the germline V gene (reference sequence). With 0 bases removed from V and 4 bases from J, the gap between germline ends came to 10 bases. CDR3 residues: CASSLDPSSTGELFF. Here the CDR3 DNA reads TGTGCCAGCAGCTTGGATCCCAGTTCCACCGGGGAGCTGTTTTTT.

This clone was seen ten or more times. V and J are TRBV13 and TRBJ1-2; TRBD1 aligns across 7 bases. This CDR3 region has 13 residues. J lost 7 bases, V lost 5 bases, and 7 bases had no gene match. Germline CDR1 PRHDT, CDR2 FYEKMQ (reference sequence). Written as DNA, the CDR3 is TGTGCCAGCAGCCCGACAGGGCTAGTTGGCTACACCTTC. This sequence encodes CASSPTGLVGYTF.

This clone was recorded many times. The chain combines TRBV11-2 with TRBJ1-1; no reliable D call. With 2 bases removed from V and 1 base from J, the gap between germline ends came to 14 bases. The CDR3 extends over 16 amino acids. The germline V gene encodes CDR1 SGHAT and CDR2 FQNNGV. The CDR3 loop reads CASSLFRQTTNTEAFF. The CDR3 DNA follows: TGTGCCAGCAGCTTATTTAGACAAACGACGAACACTGAAGCTTTCTTT.

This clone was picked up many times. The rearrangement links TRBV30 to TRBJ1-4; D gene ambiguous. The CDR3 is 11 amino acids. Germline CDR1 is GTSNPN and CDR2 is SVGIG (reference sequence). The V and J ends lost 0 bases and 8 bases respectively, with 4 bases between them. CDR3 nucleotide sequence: TGTGCCTGGAGTGTAGGCGAAAAACTGTTTTTT. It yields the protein CAWSVGEKLFF.

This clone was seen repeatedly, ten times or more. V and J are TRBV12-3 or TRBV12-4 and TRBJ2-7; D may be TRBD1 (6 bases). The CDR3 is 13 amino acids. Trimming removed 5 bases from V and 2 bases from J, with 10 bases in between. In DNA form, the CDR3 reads TGTGCCAGCAGTAAGGACAGAGCCTACGAGCAGTACTTC. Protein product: CASSKDRAYEQYF.

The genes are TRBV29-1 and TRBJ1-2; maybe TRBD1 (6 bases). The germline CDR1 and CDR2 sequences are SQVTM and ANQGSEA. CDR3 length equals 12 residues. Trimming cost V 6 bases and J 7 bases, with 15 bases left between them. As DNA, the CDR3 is TGCAGCGTCTTACAGGGATTGAGTGGCTACACCTTC. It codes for CSVLQGLSGYTF.

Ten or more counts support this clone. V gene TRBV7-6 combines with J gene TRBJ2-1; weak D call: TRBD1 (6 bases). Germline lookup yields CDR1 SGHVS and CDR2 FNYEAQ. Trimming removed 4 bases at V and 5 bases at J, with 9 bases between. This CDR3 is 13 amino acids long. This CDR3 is CASSWSGDNEQFF. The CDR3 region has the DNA TGTGCCAGCAGCTGGTCAGGGGACAATGAGCAGTTCTTC. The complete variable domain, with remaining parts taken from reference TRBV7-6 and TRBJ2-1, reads GAGVSQSPRYKVTKRGQDVALRCDPISGHVSLYWYRQALGQGPEFLTYFNYEAQQDKSGLPNDRFSAERPEGSISTLTIQRTEQRDSAMYRCASSWSGDNEQFFGPGTRLTVL.

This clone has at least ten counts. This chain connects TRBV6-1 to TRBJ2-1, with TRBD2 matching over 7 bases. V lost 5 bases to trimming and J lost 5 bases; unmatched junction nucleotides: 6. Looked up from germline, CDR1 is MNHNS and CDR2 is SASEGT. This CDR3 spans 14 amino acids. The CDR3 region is CASSFAGVNNEQFF. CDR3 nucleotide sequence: TGTGCCAGCAGTTTCGCGGGGGTCAACAATGAGCAGTTCTTC.

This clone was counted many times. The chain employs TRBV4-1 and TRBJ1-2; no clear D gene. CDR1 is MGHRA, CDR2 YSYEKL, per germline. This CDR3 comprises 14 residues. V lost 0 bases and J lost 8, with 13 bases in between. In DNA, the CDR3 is TGCGCCAGCAGCCAAGACAGCGGTCTGTTCGGCTACACCTTC. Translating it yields CASSQDSGLFGYTF.

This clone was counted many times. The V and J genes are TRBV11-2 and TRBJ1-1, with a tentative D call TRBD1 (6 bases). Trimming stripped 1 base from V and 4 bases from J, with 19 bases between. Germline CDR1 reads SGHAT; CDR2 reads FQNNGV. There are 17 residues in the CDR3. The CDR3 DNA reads TGTGCCAGCAGCTTAGGGATGGCAGGGGAAAGCGGCACTGAAGCTTTCTTT. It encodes CASSLGMAGESGTEAFF. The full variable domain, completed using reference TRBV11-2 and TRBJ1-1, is EAGVAQSPRYKIIEKRQSVAFWCNPISGHATLYWYQQILGQGPKLLIQFQNNGVVDDSQLPKDRFSAERLKGVDSTLKIQPAKLEDSAVYLCASSLGMAGESGTEAFFGQGTRLTVV.

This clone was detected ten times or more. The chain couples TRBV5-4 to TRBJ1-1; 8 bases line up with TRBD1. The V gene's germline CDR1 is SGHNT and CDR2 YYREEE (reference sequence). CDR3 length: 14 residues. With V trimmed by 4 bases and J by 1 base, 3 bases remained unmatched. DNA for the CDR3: TGTGCCAGCAGCAACGACAGGGGGAACACTGAAGCTTTCTTT. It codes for CASSNDRGNTEAFF.

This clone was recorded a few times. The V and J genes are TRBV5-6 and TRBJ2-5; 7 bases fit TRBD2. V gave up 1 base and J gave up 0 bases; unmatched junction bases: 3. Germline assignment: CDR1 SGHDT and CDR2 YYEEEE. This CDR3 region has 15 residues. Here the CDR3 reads CASSLPGGYQETQYF. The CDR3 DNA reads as TGTGCCAGCAGCTTGCCGGGGGGATACCAAGAGACCCAGTACTTC.

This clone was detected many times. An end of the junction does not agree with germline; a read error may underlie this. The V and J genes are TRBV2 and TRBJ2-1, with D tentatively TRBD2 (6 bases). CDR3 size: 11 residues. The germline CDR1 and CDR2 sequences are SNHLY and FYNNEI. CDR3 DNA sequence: TGTGCCAGCACACTAGCCAATGGGCAGTTCTTC. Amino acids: CASTLANGQFF.